This T cell receptor (beta chain) comes out of a study of T-cell reconstitution after alpha-beta-depleted transplantation in children. Study-level findings and limits: Surviving recipient T cells and thymic progenitors underlay high day-60 TCRbeta diversity in some patients. The origin of alpha-beta T cells about two months after transplant was reportedly several hundred expanded graft clones.

TCRbeta library preparation incorporated unique molecular identifiers. TCRdb used MiXCR to reprocess the PCR reads, holding one entry per CDR3 protein. Of over 85,000 distinct CDR3 sequences listed, about 5.6% were seen once; the top ten hold roughly 5.5%. V shed 3 bases and J 9 bases; nucleotides not matched to a gene: 8. From germline, CDR1 is SGDLS and CDR2 YYNGEE. CDR3 length equals 15 residues. This clonotype was seen only a few times. The target antigen is unknown. The rearrangement links TRBV9 to TRBJ2-1; 11 bases agree with TRBD2. This clonotype originated in a female patient between 2 and 10 years old who had a stem cell transplant for Fanconi anemia, so the T cells may come from the graft donor. The input for sequencing was PBMCs, mostly from graft donor cells, taken 60 days after TCRalphabeta/CD19-depleted stem cell transplant. This chain's CDR3 is CASSDIAGGSGEQFF. Here the CDR3 DNA reads TGTGCCAGCAGCGACATAGCGGGAGGGTCTGGTGAGCAGTTCTTC.